The rows below give T cell receptor beta chains drawn from one sample of a study of blood T cells in healthy people across ages. One entry per CDR3 protein results from TCRdb running MiXCR on the 5' RACE reads. The table has some 880,000 distinct CDR3 sequences, around 36% seen once. The sequenced material came from blood. These receptor sequences come from a man between 18 and 35 years old in good health. CDR3s include the opening cysteine and the closing phenylalanine or tryptophan. A D gene is named only where the DNA matches it firmly. The listing skips clone size in some rows; elsewhere it reads once, few, many or a size class.

J | size | V | D | DNA | CDR3
TRBJ2-2 | NA | TRBV7-3 | NA | TGTGCCAGCAGCATGACACCGAACACCGGGGAGCTGTTTTTT | CASSMTPNTGELFF
TRBJ2-3 | NA | TRBV2 | TRBD1 | TGTGCCAGCAGTGCACAGGGGGTCCGCGCAGATACGCAGTATTTT | CASSAQGVRADTQYF
TRBJ2-7 | few | TRBV19 | NA | TGTGCCAGTAGTATAGAACGGAGCTCCTACGAGCAGTACTTC | CASSIERSSYEQYF
TRBJ1-1 | few | TRBV7-2 | TRBD1 | TGTGCCAGCAGCTTCTCTGACAGGGTGACTGAAGCTTTCTTT | CASSFSDRVTEAFF
TRBJ1-5 | NA | TRBV6-6 | NA | TGTGCCAGCAGTTCCCCGGGGTCTAGCAATCAGCCCCAGCATTTT | CASSSPGSSNQPQHF
TRBJ2-5 | NA | TRBV20-1 | TRBD2 | TGCAGTGCTGGCCCTCCGGGACTAGCGGGGGGGTATGAGACCCAGTACTTC | CSAGPPGLAGGYETQYF
TRBJ2-3 | NA | TRBV24-1 | NA | TGTGCCACCAGTGATTTGGCGGGGGCCAGCACAGATACGCAGTATTTT | CATSDLAGASTDTQYF
TRBJ1-1 | few | TRBV27 | TRBD1 | TGTGCCAGCAGTTATGGACAGGGCAACGCTGAAGCTTTCTTT | CASSYGQGNAEAFF
TRBJ1-2 | NA | TRBV6-6 | TRBD1 | TGTGCCAGCAGTTACACGACACCCGACAGGGGGCAAGGCTACACCTTC | CASSYTTPDRGQGYTF
TRBJ1-1 | few | TRBV13 | NA | TGTGCCAGCAGCTTAAGGGGGGAATGGTCGAACACTGAAGCTTTCTTT | CASSLRGEWSNTEAFF
TRBJ1-1 | NA | TRBV29-1 | NA | TGCAGCGTGGGGCGGGATGGGAGGAGCACTGAGGCTTTCTTT | CSVGRDGRSTEAFF
TRBJ2-5 | many | TRBV6-5 | TRBD2 | TGTGCCAGCAGTTACTCGACTAGCGGGGTTCTGGAGACCCAGTACTTC | CASSYSTSGVLETQYF
TRBJ1-1 | NA | TRBV10-3 | NA | TGTGCCATCACTAACGACAGGCGGAACACTGAAGCTTTCTTT | CAITNDRRNTEAFF
TRBJ2-5 | many | TRBV20-1 | NA | TGCAGTGCTAGCGACGTGGAGGGAGAGACCCAGTACTTC | CSASDVEGETQYF
TRBJ2-3 | NA | TRBV7-2 | TRBD2 | TGTGCCAGCAGCACCGGGACTAGCGGGGGGGCCGATACGCAGTATTTT | CASSTGTSGGADTQYF
TRBJ1-2 | NA | TRBV7-8 | NA | TGTGCCAGCAGCTTTACAGAAAGGAGTGGCTACACCTTC | CASSFTERSGYTF
TRBJ1-2 | NA | TRBV9 | NA | TGTGCCAGCAGGGCCCAAGCAGGGAGTTATGCTGGCTACACCTTC | CASRAQAGSYAGYTF
TRBJ2-3 | once | TRBV20-1 | TRBD1 | TGCAGTGCTAGATCGGGGACAGCTACAGATACGCAGTATTTT | CSARSGTATDTQYF
TRBJ2-1 | NA | TRBV7-2 | NA | TGTGCCAGCAGCTACTCCTACAGGCAGTTCTTC | CASSYSYRQFF
TRBJ2-5 | NA | TRBV29-1 | NA | TGCAGCGTGTGGGACTGGGAAGAGACCCAGTACTTC | CSVWDWEETQYF